Listed here are 29 T cell receptor beta chains from one sample, sequenced in a study of liver allograft versus peripheral blood T cells. The overall study: Comparisons were made between T cell receptor repertoires found in transplanted livers and those circulating in recipients' peripheral blood.

TCRdb used MiXCR to reprocess the reads, holding one entry per CDR3 protein. The sample shows several thousand distinct CDR3 sequences, roughly 15% of them seen only once. These receptors were taken from a human patient who had a liver transplant. Some T cells may be the graft donor's.

By share of the sample, this clonotype is medium-sized. The CDR3 DNA reads TGTGCCAGCACCTCGGCATGGAGTGGCTACACCTTC. This sequence encodes CASTSAWSGYTF. The chain employs TRBV6-5 and TRBJ1-2; D is unresolved. This CDR3 comprises 12 residues. CDR1 MNHEY and CDR2 SVGAGI come from the germline V gene. The V end was cut by 7 bases, the J end by 7 bases, with 13 bases between.

This chain links TRBV6-5 with TRBJ2-1; possible D gene TRBD1, 6 bases. CDR1 MNHEY and CDR2 SVGAGI come from the germline V gene. Trimming took off 6 bases at V and 7 bases at J, with 22 bases between the two ends. The CDR3 is made up of 16 amino acids. The CDR3 nucleotides are TGTGCCAGCAGATCGACAGGCCGGGCGGGCAGTAATGAGCAGTTCTTC. Residues: CASRSTGRAGSNEQFF.

This sequence joins TRBV20-1 and TRBJ2-7; the D gene could be TRBD1 or TRBD2 (6 bases each). CDR3 size: 15 residues. Germline V gene lookup returns CDR1 DFQATT and CDR2 SNEGSKA (reference sequence). V lost 0 bases and J lost 3, with 15 bases in between. The CDR3 spells CSARDRARGGYEQYF. CDR3 nucleotides: TGCAGTGCTAGAGATAGGGCCAGGGGAGGCTACGAGCAGTACTTC.

This chain uses TRBV6-6 with TRBJ1-1; tentative D call: TRBD1 (5 bases). The CDR3 sequence is 12 residues long. In germline, CDR1 is MNHNY, CDR2 SVGAGI (reference sequence). Between the trimmed V and J ends, which lost 7 bases and 5 bases, there was a span of 11 bases. This CDR3 reads CASTSGGTEAFF. The CDR3 coding sequence is TGTGCCAGCACCTCTGGGGGGACTGAAGCTTTCTTT.

This rearrangement joins TRBV30 to TRBJ2-2; a possible D gene is TRBD2 (6 bases). Trimming cost V 5 bases and J 6 bases, with 19 bases left between them. CDR3 length: 15 residues. Germline CDR1 is GTSNPN and CDR2 is SVGIG (reference sequence). CDR3 DNA: TGTGCCTGGGGGTGGTCTAGATCGGGAGCCGGGGAGCTGTTTTTT. Its protein product is CAWGWSRSGAGELFF. The full variable domain, with the rest looked up from reference TRBV30 and TRBJ2-2, is SQTIHQWPATLVQPVGSPLSLECTVEGTSNPNLYWYRQAAGRGLQLLFYSVGIGQISSEVPQNLSASRPQDRQFILSSKKLLLSDSGFYLCAWGWSRSGAGELFFGEGSRLTVL.

The V and J genes are TRBV25-1 and TRBJ1-5; no clear D. The CDR3 runs 16 residues. Germline lookup yields CDR1 MGHDK and CDR2 SYGVNS. The V end was cut by 1 base, the J end by 2 bases, with 12 bases between. This chain's CDR3 is CASSECWEGGNQPQHF. The CDR3 DNA sequence: TGTGCCAGCAGTGAATGTTGGGAGGGTGGCAATCAGCCCCAGCATTTT.

The table lists this clonotype with many counts. The genes are TRBV5-6 and TRBJ2-3; the match to TRBD2 covers 7 bases. There are 16 residues in the CDR3. Germline V lookup: CDR1 SGHDT, CDR2 YYEEEE. V shed 4 bases and J 3 bases; nucleotides not matched to a gene: 11. CDR3 amino acids: CASSPWDGLGTDTQYF. CDR3 nucleotide sequence: TGTGCCAGCAGCCCCTGGGACGGACTAGGAACAGATACGCAGTATTTT.

The V call is TRBV12-5, the J call TRBJ1-1; D ambiguous. The CDR3 contains 12 residues. Germline-derived CDR1 and CDR2 are LGHNT and FRNRAP. The V end was cut by 5 bases, the J end by 8 bases, with 12 bases between. In nucleotides, the CDR3 is TGTGCTAGTGGTAGAGAATGGAGAGAAGCTTTCTTT. Protein product: CASGREWREAFF.

This clonotype ranks as medium-sized. The rearrangement uses TRBV18 and TRBJ2-6; the D call may be TRBD1 or TRBD2 (5 bases each). The CDR3 consists of 15 residues. Trimming stripped 3 bases from V and 0 bases from J, with 6 bases between. The germline V gene encodes CDR1 KGHSH and CDR2 LQKENI. CDR3 sequence reads: CASSPGVSGANVLTF. The CDR3 DNA sequence: TGTGCCAGCTCACCGGGGGTCTCTGGGGCCAACGTCCTGACTTTC.

This clonotype is categorized as medium-sized (0.01 to 0.1%). The chain recombines TRBV19 with TRBJ1-5; D is uncertain. V was trimmed by 1 base and J by 5 bases, leaving 18 bases between them. This CDR3 has 17 amino acids. Germline CDR1 reads LNHDA; CDR2 reads SQIVND (reference sequence). CDR3 sequence: CASSIGLGRDWDQPQHF. The CDR3 nucleotides are TGTGCCAGTAGTATAGGGCTGGGGAGGGATTGGGATCAGCCCCAGCATTTT.

This clonotype was counted ten times or more. The chain links TRBV6-2 or TRBV6-3 to TRBJ2-7; D unresolved. From germline, CDR1 is MNHEY and CDR2 SVGEGT. Trimming shortened V by 3 bases and J by 3 bases, and 12 bases separated the two germline ends. CDR3 length: 14 residues. The CDR3 region is CASSYRGRLYEQYF. CDR3 DNA: TGTGCCAGCAGTTATCGAGGACGGCTCTACGAGCAGTACTTC.

This clonotype was counted at least ten times. The V and J genes are TRBV12-5 and TRBJ1-3; D is perhaps TRBD1 (6 bases). Germline lookup yields CDR1 LGHNT and CDR2 FRNRAP. With 1 base removed from V and 3 bases from J, the gap between germline ends came to 10 bases. The CDR3 contains 15 residues. DNA for the CDR3: TGTGCTAGTGGTTTGGATACAGGGAATGGAAACACCATATATTTT. As protein: CASGLDTGNGNTIYF.

On this clonotype: A clone one base away is much larger, so this may be a read error. This sequence joins TRBV18 and TRBJ2-3; D could derive from TRBD1 or TRBD2 (6 bases each). Germline V CDR1 and CDR2: KGHSH, LQKENI. The CDR3 loop spans 15 amino acids. The CDR3 loop is CANSPPRGAVNTQYF. CDR3 in DNA: TGTGCCAACTCACCACCTAGGGGGGCGGTAAATACGCAGTATTTT.

By share, this clonotype counts as medium-sized. V gene TRBV6-1 combines with J gene TRBJ2-1; 12 bases fit TRBD2. With 6 bases clipped from V and 8 bases from J, the junction kept 11 bases outside the gene matches. Germline CDR1 is MNHNS and CDR2 is SASEGT. This CDR3 is 16 amino acids long. The CDR3 DNA reads TGTGCCAGCAGACACATCAAACTAGCGGGGGGCCATGAGCAGTTCTTC. Translation: CASRHIKLAGGHEQFF.

This clonotype has ten or more counts. V is TRBV12-3 or TRBV12-4 and J is TRBJ1-2; D gene ambiguous. Trimming cost V 2 bases and J 4 bases, with 5 bases left between them. The CDR3 is made up of 12 amino acids. The CDR3 DNA is TGTGCCAGCAGTTTAACATCCTATGGCTACACCTTC. Protein: CASSLTSYGYTF.

The chain carries TRBV2 and TRBJ1-5, with TRBD1 matching 7 bases. The CDR3 covers 15 residues. Trimming at V came to 4 bases and at J to 3 bases, leaving 6 bases not matched to a gene. Looked up from germline, CDR1 is SNHLY and CDR2 is FYNNEI. The CDR3 nucleotides are TGTGCCAGCAGTGGACAGGGAGGGGACAATCAGCCCCAGCATTTT. Translation: CASSGQGGDNQPQHF.

In its sample, this clonotype ranks as medium-sized. The chain combines TRBV20-1 with TRBJ1-2; 8 bases are a match to TRBD1. The germline V gene has CDR1 DFQATT and CDR2 SNEGSKA (reference sequence). Germline trimming cut 3 bases from V and 4 bases from J; bases unmatched to any gene: 7. The CDR3 is 14 amino acids. The CDR3 bases are TGCAGTGCTAGTCTCCCCACAGGGGGCTATGGCTACACCTTC. Protein: CSASLPTGGYGYTF.

The chain joins TRBV7-3 to TRBJ1-3; TRBD1 might be the D (5 bases). The CDR3 is made up of 14 amino acids. V lost 3 bases and J lost 1, with 7 bases in between. Germline CDR1 is SGHTA and CDR2 is FQGTGA. The CDR3 reads CASSFAGSGNTIYF. The CDR3 DNA follows: TGTGCCAGCAGCTTTGCAGGGTCTGGAAACACCATATATTTT. Full variable domain (missing parts from reference TRBV7-3 and TRBJ1-3): GAGVSQTPSNKVTEKGKYVELRCDPISGHTALYWYRQSLGQGPEFLIYFQGTGAADDSGLPNDRFFAVRPEGSVSTLKIQRTERGDSAVYLCASSFAGSGNTIYFGEGSWLTVV.

V gene TRBV2 combines with J gene TRBJ2-7, with D possibly TRBD1 on 5 matching bases. CDR1 SNHLY and CDR2 FYNNEI come from the germline V gene. CDR3 length: 12 residues. V shed 7 bases and J shed 2 bases, with 9 bases lying between them. CDR3 in amino acids: CASMAGTYEQYF. CDR3 DNA sequence: TGTGCCAGCATGGCAGGGACCTACGAGCAGTACTTC.

This clonotype is medium-sized (0.01 to 0.1%) within its sample. The V call is TRBV6-6, the J call TRBJ1-2; D gene ambiguous. The CDR3 loop spans 13 amino acids. Germline values: CDR1 MNHNY, CDR2 SVGAGI (reference sequence). Trimming shortened V by 6 bases and J by 3 bases, and 11 bases separated the two germline ends. The CDR3 bases are TGTGCCAGCAGGGCGGACCACTACTATGGCTACACCTTC. This encodes CASRADHYYGYTF.

This clonotype has at least ten counts. This chain connects TRBV9 to TRBJ1-4; TRBD1 aligns across 9 bases. CDR3 length: 14 amino acids. The V gene end was trimmed by 4 bases and the J gene end by 7 bases; junction bases not matched to a gene: 5. Germline V gene lookup returns CDR1 SGDLS and CDR2 YYNGEE. The CDR3 nucleotides read TGTGCCAGCAGCCCGGGGACAGGGAGTGAAAAACTGTTTTTT. It specifies CASSPGTGSEKLFF.

This clonotype was seen a handful of times. The genes are TRBV20-1 and TRBJ1-2; 7 bases line up with TRBD1. V shed 0 bases and J 5 bases; nucleotides not matched to a gene: 12. CDR1 and CDR2 (germline): DFQATT, SNEGSKA (reference sequence). CDR3 length equals 16 residues. The CDR3 coding sequence is TGCAGTGCTAGAGATTTTAAGACAGGGCCTTCTTATGGCTACACCTTC. Protein sequence: CSARDFKTGPSYGYTF.

This clonotype is labeled as medium-sized. The chain recombines TRBV9 with TRBJ1-1, with 7 positions matching TRBD1. Germline assignment: CDR1 SGDLS and CDR2 YYNGEE. The CDR3 has 17 residues. V dropped 4 bases and J dropped 1; count of bases not matched to a gene: 13. The chain's CDR3 is CASSPQTGRVGNTEAFF. CDR3 in DNA: TGTGCCAGCAGCCCCCAGACAGGGCGGGTGGGGAACACTGAAGCTTTCTTT.

The chain is built from TRBV12-3 or TRBV12-4 and TRBJ1-2, with 9 bases identical to TRBD1. V shed 5 bases, J shed 4 bases, and the junction held 8 bases outside the gene matches. The CDR3 runs 15 residues. CDR3 coding DNA: TGTGCCAGCAGTCCCATGGGACAGGGCGGCTATGGCTACACCTTC. It specifies CASSPMGQGGYGYTF.

This clonotype appeared once. This may stem from a read error, because a much larger clone lies one nucleotide away. This is likely a read error, given that the CDR3 carries no conserved phenylalanine or tryptophan at its end. The gene calls are TRBV10-3 and TRBJ1-1, with a tentative D call TRBD1 (5 bases). This CDR3 has 15 amino acids. V was shortened by 8 bases and J by 1 base, with 17 bases between the two germline ends. Germline values: CDR1 ENHRY, CDR2 SYGVKD. This chain's CDR3 is CAIHGDRMKNTEAFL. CDR3 DNA sequence: TGTGCCATCCACGGAGACAGAATGAAGAACACTGAAGCTTTCCTT.

This chain joins TRBV19 and TRBJ1-2, with 9 nucleotides matching TRBD1. Germline V gene lookup returns CDR1 LNHDA and CDR2 SQIVND (reference sequence). The junction had 6 bases not matched to a gene; V was cut back by 6 bases and J by 7 bases. This CDR3 has 13 amino acids. The CDR3 DNA follows: TGTGCCAGTAGGGACAGGGGATCGGCTGGCTACACCTTC. Amino acid sequence: CASRDRGSAGYTF.

The sample holds many counts of this clonotype. This rearrangement joins TRBV9 to TRBJ1-3; D is unclear. Germline CDR1 and CDR2: SGDLS and YYNGEE. V was trimmed by 3 bases and J by 0 bases, leaving 4 bases between them. The CDR3 contains 13 residues. As DNA, the CDR3 is TGTGCCAGCAGCGCCCACTCTGGAAACACCATATATTTT. Amino acid sequence: CASSAHSGNTIYF.

This clonotype ranks as medium-sized (0.01 to 0.1%). The chain is built from TRBV19 and TRBJ1-1; D is undetermined. Looked up from germline, CDR1 is LNHDA and CDR2 is SQIVND (reference sequence). The CDR3 length is 14 residues. Trimming took 2 bases from V and 2 from J, leaving 9 bases between them. In DNA form, the CDR3 reads TGTGCCAGTAGTATATCTGGCTCCAACACTGAAGCTTTCTTT. This gives the protein CASSISGSNTEAFF.

This clonotype is judged medium-sized. This sequence joins TRBV28 and TRBJ1-2; D possibly corresponds to TRBD1 (6 bases). V lost 7 bases and J 7 bases, leaving 13 bases between the germline ends. The length of the CDR3 is 12 residues. The germline V gene has CDR1 MDHEN and CDR2 SYDVKM. In nucleotides, the CDR3 is TGTGCCAGCATGAAAGGGGGGGGTGGCTACACCTTC. Translation: CASMKGGGGYTF.